These 28 T cell receptor beta chains originate from one sample sequenced in a study of blood T cell repertoires in COVID-19. The assay was immunoSEQ multiplex PCR, and TCRdb's table has in-frame clones only and misses some. The sample has approximately 240,000 clones; roughly 80% are singletons. The sequenced material came from peripheral blood. The receptors stem from a woman between 25 and 40 years old who had recovered from COVID-19.

V is TRBV7-6 and J is TRBJ1-3; D is perhaps TRBD1 (6 bases). Between the trimmed V and J ends, which lost 1 base and 3 bases, there was a span of 10 bases. Germline V gene lookup returns CDR1 SGHVS and CDR2 FNYEAQ. The CDR3 runs 15 residues. DNA for the CDR3: TGTGCCAGCAGCTTAGGAGGGGGAGTTGGAAACACCATATATTTT. Translating gives CASSLGGGVGNTIYF.

The genes are TRBV7-9 and TRBJ1-3; 7 positions agree with TRBD1. J gave up 8 bases and V 5 bases, and 6 bases lay outside the gene matches. Looked up from germline, CDR1 is SEHNR and CDR2 is FQNEAQ (reference sequence). The CDR3 is 13 amino acids. The CDR3 coding sequence is TGTGCCAGCAGCCTGACAGGGAGAGACACCATATATTTT. Protein product: CASSLTGRDTIYF. Full variable domain (rest looked up from reference TRBV7-9 and TRBJ1-3): DTGVSQNPRHKITKRGQNVTFRCDPISEHNRLYWYRQTLGQGPEFLTYFQNEAQLEKSRLLSDRFSAERPKGSFSTLEIQRTEQGDSAMYLCASSLTGRDTIYFGEGSWLTVV.

The chain has TRBV11-2 and TRBJ2-7, with D maybe TRBD2 (5 bases). Trimming removed 4 bases at V and 3 bases at J, with 19 bases between. Germline assignment: CDR1 SGHAT and CDR2 FQNNGV. This CDR3 has 16 amino acids. In nucleotides, the CDR3 is TGTGCCAGCAGCTCAGGACCCTCGGGAACGGTCTACGAGCAGTACTTC. This encodes CASSSGPSGTVYEQYF.

The CDR3 DNA follows: TGTGCCAGCAGTGAGTGGCTAGCGGGAGGCGAGCAGTACTTC. Encoded protein: CASSEWLAGGEQYF. V and J are TRBV2 and TRBJ2-7; TRBD2 aligns across 11 bases. The germline gives CDR1 SNHLY, CDR2 FYNNEI. With 3 bases clipped from V and 6 bases from J, the junction kept 4 bases outside the gene matches. This CDR3 spans 14 amino acids.

The chain is built from TRBV5-1 and TRBJ1-1; 8 nucleotides match TRBD1. The germline V gene encodes CDR1 SGHRS and CDR2 YFSETQ. J gave up 3 bases and V 3 bases, and 7 bases lay outside the gene matches. The CDR3 runs 15 residues. CDR3 nucleotides: TGCGCCAGCAGCTACACGGACAGGGCGGACACTGAAGCTTTCTTT. Translated, it gives CASSYTDRADTEAFF.

The genes are TRBV29-1 and TRBJ2-7; TRBD2 matches 14 bases. This CDR3 spans 16 amino acids. Losses at the gene ends were 3 bases for V and 2 bases for J; bases not matched to a gene: 6. The germline V gene encodes CDR1 SQVTM and CDR2 ANQGSEA. CDR3 bases: TGCAGCGTTGACCTGCCGACTAGCGGGAGGGCCTACGAGCAGTACTTC. It specifies CSVDLPTSGRAYEQYF.

The rearrangement links TRBV7-2 to TRBJ1-2; the D gene is possibly TRBD1 (5 bases). V was trimmed by 1 base and J by 8 bases, leaving 11 bases between them. Germline V gene sequence: CDR1 SGHTA, CDR2 FQGNSA. This CDR3 spans 13 amino acids. The CDR3 loop reads CASSLGRARGYTF. The DNA of the CDR3 is TGTGCCAGCAGCTTAGGCAGGGCCAGGGGCTACACCTTC. Using reference TRBV7-2 and TRBJ1-2 for the parts outside the CDR3, the full variable domain is GAGVSQSPSNKVTEKGKDVELRCDPISGHTALYWYRQSLGQGLEFLIYFQGNSAPDKSGLPSDRFSAERTGGSVSTLTIQRTQQEDSAVYLCASSLGRARGYTFGSGTRLTVV.

The rearrangement links TRBV19 to TRBJ1-1, with 8 positions matching TRBD1. The germline V gene encodes CDR1 LNHDA and CDR2 SQIVND (reference sequence). CDR3 size: 15 residues. V shed 5 bases and J 3 bases; nucleotides not matched to a gene: 8. Here the CDR3 reads CASSGRTGRDTEAFF. In DNA, the CDR3 is TGTGCCAGTAGTGGGCGGACAGGGAGGGACACTGAAGCTTTCTTT.

V gene TRBV5-6 combines with J gene TRBJ1-5; unclear D gene. This CDR3 is 12 amino acids long. The V gene's germline CDR1 is SGHDT and CDR2 YYEEEE. With 4 bases removed from V and 5 bases from J, the gap between germline ends came to 7 bases. CDR3 sequence reads: CASSLADQPQHF. Here the CDR3 DNA reads TGTGCCAGCAGCCTCGCGGATCAGCCCCAGCATTTT.

CDR3 amino acids: CASSSAQGGETQYF. The CDR3 nucleotides read TGTGCCAGCAGTTCGGCACAGGGGGGAGAGACCCAGTACTTC. J is TRBJ2-5 and V is TRBV28, with 8 bases matching TRBD1. V gave up 4 bases and J gave up 4 bases; unmatched junction bases: 5. CDR1 and CDR2 from the germline V gene are MDHEN and SYDVKM. The CDR3 runs to 14 residues.

This rearrangement joins TRBV5-6 to TRBJ1-3; D might be TRBD1 (6 bases). The germline CDR1 and CDR2 sequences are SGHDT and YYEEEE. The CDR3 is 15 amino acids. Trimming pared 0 bases from V and 6 bases from J, leaving 13 bases between. The CDR3 DNA sequence: TGTGCCAGCAGCTTGGCGGGGGGCCAAGAAAACACCATATATTTT. Encoded protein: CASSLAGGQENTIYF.

J is TRBJ2-7 and V is TRBV14, with D maybe TRBD2 (6 bases). Germline V lookup: CDR1 SGHDN, CDR2 FVKESK. The germline V and J ends were trimmed by 3 bases and 1 base, with 16 bases remaining between them. The CDR3 length is 16 residues. For the CDR3, the DNA is TGTGCCAGCAGCCAGGAGCTAGCGCCACATTCCTACGAGCAGTACTTC. Amino acids: CASSQELAPHSYEQYF.

The chain uses TRBV9 and TRBJ1-3; TRBD1 matches 8 bases. The V gene's germline CDR1 is SGDLS and CDR2 YYNGEE. V shed 4 bases and J 4 bases; nucleotides not matched to a gene: 4. This CDR3 spans 14 amino acids. The CDR3 here is CASSPRTGGNTIYF. CDR3 nucleotide sequence: TGTGCCAGCAGCCCCCGGACAGGGGGAAACACCATATATTTT.

V gene TRBV28 combines with J gene TRBJ2-1; 9 bases align to TRBD2. The CDR3 has 13 amino acids. The germline gives CDR1 MDHEN, CDR2 SYDVKM. The V and J ends lost 10 bases and 3 bases, in that order; junction bases with no gene match: 4. CDR3 nucleotides: TGTGCCACCCAACTAGCGGGCTACAATGAGCAGTTCTTC. Its protein product is CATQLAGYNEQFF.

J is TRBJ1-2 and V is TRBV28; TRBD1 is a possible D gene (5 bases). V was trimmed by 5 bases and J by 4 bases, leaving 17 bases between them. CDR3 size: 15 residues. Germline loops: CDR1 MDHEN, CDR2 SYDVKM. CDR3 protein: CASSRPAGGSYGYTF. CDR3 DNA sequence: TGTGCCAGCAGTCGCCCGGCGGGGGGGTCCTATGGCTACACCTTC.

The CDR3 DNA is TGCAGCGTTCAGACAGGGGGACGGGGTGAAAAACTGTTTTTT. It encodes CSVQTGGRGEKLFF. The chain joins TRBV29-1 to TRBJ1-4; 9 nucleotides align to TRBD1. Germline assignment: CDR1 SQVTM and CDR2 ANQGSEA. Unmatched junction bases numbered 8, after V lost 5 bases and J lost 7 bases. This CDR3 is built from 14 residues. Together with reference TRBV29-1 and TRBJ1-4, the CDR3 gives the full variable domain: SAVISQKPSRDICQRGTSLTIQCQVDSQVTMMFWYRQQPGQSLTLIATANQGSEATYESGFVIDKFPISRPNLTFSTLTVSNMSPEDSSIYLCSVQTGGRGEKLFFGSGTQLSVL.

V gene TRBV6-4 combines with J gene TRBJ2-5; TRBD1 agrees at 8 bases. With V trimmed by 5 bases and J by 7 bases, 9 bases remained unmatched. The V gene's germline CDR1 is MRHNA and CDR2 SNTAGT. The CDR3 is 14 amino acids. CDR3 loop: CASSLTGEEGTQYF. DNA for the CDR3: TGTGCCAGCAGTTTGACAGGGGAGGAGGGGACCCAGTACTTC.

This chain uses TRBV6-5 with TRBJ2-7; TRBD2 matches 11 bases. Germline V gene lookup returns CDR1 MNHEY and CDR2 SVGAGI. The CDR3 contains 15 residues. Germline trimming cut 8 bases from V and 2 bases from J; bases unmatched to any gene: 8. CDR3 bases: TGTGCCAGCGCAGTGGGACTAGCGGATGCCTACGAGCAGTACTTC. It encodes CASAVGLADAYEQYF.

The chain uses TRBV7-9 and TRBJ2-1; D is perhaps TRBD2 (6 bases). V lost 3 bases, J lost 9 bases, and 12 bases lay in between. The CDR3 sequence is 13 residues long. Germline V CDR1 and CDR2: SEHNR, FQNEAQ (reference sequence). The CDR3 region is CASSFPRSGEQFF. In DNA form, the CDR3 reads TGTGCCAGCAGCTTTCCCCGTAGCGGTGAGCAGTTCTTC.

This chain links TRBV9 with TRBJ2-2; maybe TRBD1 (5 bases). V lost 2 bases to trimming and J lost 5 bases, with 10 bases between them. Germline V CDR1 and CDR2: SGDLS, YYNGEE. The CDR3 length is 14 residues. The CDR3 loop is CASSVNSGTGELFF. In DNA form, the CDR3 reads TGTGCCAGCAGCGTGAATTCAGGGACCGGGGAGCTGTTTTTT.

This clone was detected only once. The chain combines TRBV5-5 with TRBJ1-1; D is unresolved. The CDR3 sequence is 15 residues long. V lost 1 base and J lost 1, with 11 bases in between. Germline CDR1 and CDR2: SGHKS and YYEKEE (reference sequence). The CDR3 spells CASSLRSRENTEAFF. The CDR3 coding sequence is TGTGCCAGCAGCTTGAGAAGCCGGGAGAACACTGAAGCTTTCTTT.

This clone was detected only once. This chain links TRBV6-6 with TRBJ2-1; D unresolved. CDR3 size: 15 residues. Trimming took 6 bases from V and 1 from J, leaving 13 bases between them. Germline V gene sequence: CDR1 MNHNY, CDR2 SVGAGI (reference sequence). CDR3 protein: CASREIRVSYNEQFF. For the CDR3, the DNA is TGTGCCAGCAGGGAAATTCGGGTTTCCTACAATGAGCAGTTCTTC.

V usage is TRBV21-1 and J usage is TRBJ1-2; TRBD1, the D gene given by the table, was not confirmed from the DNA. TRBV21-1 is annotated as a pseudogene. This CDR3 contains 12 residues. In nucleotides, the CDR3 is TGTGCCAGCAGCGCCCAGGTCTATGGCTACACCTTC. It translates to CASSAQVYGYTF.

The chain has TRBV28 and TRBJ2-7; 9 nucleotides align to TRBD1. Trimming cost V 5 bases and J 2 bases; bases outside gene matches: 4. The CDR3 is made up of 14 amino acids. CDR1 MDHEN and CDR2 SYDVKM come from the germline V gene. CDR3 nucleotides: TGTGCCAGCAGTACAGGACAGGGGACCTACGAGCAGTACTTC. Translation gives CASSTGQGTYEQYF.

CDR3 bases: TGTGCCAGCAGAGCTTACGGGACAGGGAAAGAAGCTTTCTTT. Translation gives CASRAYGTGKEAFF. The gene calls are TRBV6-5 and TRBJ1-1; 9 bases match TRBD1. Unmatched junction bases numbered 10, after V lost 6 bases and J lost 8 bases. The CDR3 spans 14 residues. Germline V lookup: CDR1 MNHEY, CDR2 SVGAGI.

V and J are TRBV27 and TRBJ1-5, with a weak D call TRBD1 (5 bases). Germline loops: CDR1 MNHEY, CDR2 SMNVEV (reference sequence). This CDR3 contains 13 residues. V was trimmed by 5 bases and J by 4 bases, leaving 9 bases between them. CDR3 sequence: CASSPGYNQPQHF. The DNA of the CDR3 is TGTGCCAGCAGTCCAGGGTATAATCAGCCCCAGCATTTT.

V gene TRBV3-1 (or the pseudogene TRBV3-2) combines with J gene TRBJ2-7; 8 bases match TRBD2. Germline V gives CDR1 LGHDT, CDR2 YNNKEL (reference sequence). Trimming removed 5 bases from V and 0 bases from J; junction bases left unmatched: 6. The CDR3 contains 15 residues. The CDR3 DNA is TGTGCCAGCAGCTTTAGCGGGACAACCTCCTACGAGCAGTACTTC. Its protein is CASSFSGTTSYEQYF.

The J gene is TRBJ1-2, the V gene TRBV7-3; 9 bases are a match to TRBD1. The germline gives CDR1 SGHTA, CDR2 FQGTGA. The CDR3 runs to 17 residues. The V and J ends lost 5 bases and 6 bases, in that order; junction bases with no gene match: 16. CDR3 in amino acids: CASSQNRVTGGGDGYTF. The CDR3 nucleotides are TGTGCCAGCAGCCAAAATCGAGTTACAGGGGGCGGGGATGGCTACACCTTC. Full variable domain (missing parts from reference TRBV7-3 and TRBJ1-2): GAGVSQTPSNKVTEKGKYVELRCDPISGHTALYWYRQSLGQGPEFLIYFQGTGAADDSGLPNDRFFAVRPEGSVSTLKIQRTERGDSAVYLCASSQNRVTGGGDGYTFGSGTRLTVV.